This T cell receptor beta chain emerged from a study of metastatic and nonmetastatic thyroid tumors. For the study at large: The study looked at repertoires side by side in blood and in tumor or nodule tissue from malignant and benign thyroid patients. Broader study findings: Versus benign nodules, malignant thyroid tumors reportedly had significantly higher TCR beta diversity, in blood and tumor.

This clone was observed a few times. What it recognizes is unknown. The sample holds other DNA sequences that translate to the same CDR3. Thyroid surgery was preceded by no treatment in any patient. V lost 3 bases and J lost 8, with 13 bases in between. The germline CDR1 and CDR2 sequences are KGHSH and LQKENI. The CDR3 sequence is 13 residues long. Original processing notes: The study built a papillary thyroid cancer distant-metastasis classifier from CDR3 differences across clinicopathological groups. TCRdb called clones again from the PCR reads with MiXCR. The V and J calls shown here were made by TCRdb, not taken from the authors' results. The table includes 15,000 to 20,000 clones, about 22% detected once.

The clonotype comes from a female donor with papillary thyroid cancer or a benign thyroid nodule (not recorded which). Some clones in this sample may be carry-over from other donors' samples. Material: adjacent normal tissue. J is TRBJ1-2 and V is TRBV18; the D is unclear. The chain's CDR3 is CASSPPGRYGYTF. The CDR3 region has the DNA TGTGCCAGCTCACCGCCGGGAAGGTACGGCTACACCTTC.